This T cell receptor beta chain was identified during a study of blood T cell repertoires in COVID-19. About the research overall: Samples of COVID-19 (acute and convalescent) were obtained from the United States, Italy and Spain.

Germline values: CDR1 SGHTA, CDR2 FQGNSA. V lost 2 bases, J lost 5 bases, and 7 bases stayed unmatched. CDR3 length: 15 residues. Authors' analysis steps: Reference gene primer amplification in the assay estimated nucleated cell counts. Produced via immunoSEQ multiplex PCR; TCRdb's table is partial and in-frame only. From that table come the V and J calls and clone size; the DNA was used to work out D and trimming. The table has roughly 100,000 clones, approximately 80% seen once. The receptor was isolated from a woman of 80 years or more with acute or convalescent COVID-19. J is TRBJ2-5 and V is TRBV7-2; 8 bases map to TRBD2. The sample comprised peripheral blood. CDR3 in amino acids: CASSLTSGTWETQYF. The CDR3 DNA reads as TGTGCCAGCAGCTTAACTAGCGGAACATGGGAGACCCAGTACTTC.